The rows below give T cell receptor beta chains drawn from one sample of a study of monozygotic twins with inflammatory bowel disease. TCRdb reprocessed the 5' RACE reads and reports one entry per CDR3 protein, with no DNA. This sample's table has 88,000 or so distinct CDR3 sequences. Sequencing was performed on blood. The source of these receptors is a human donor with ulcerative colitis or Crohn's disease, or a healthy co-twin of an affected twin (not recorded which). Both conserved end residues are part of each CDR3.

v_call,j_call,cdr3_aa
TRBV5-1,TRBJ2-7,CASSWGTEAFYEQYF
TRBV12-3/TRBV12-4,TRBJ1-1,CASTPQGGTEAFF
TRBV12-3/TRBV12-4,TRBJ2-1,CASSAGGDEQFF
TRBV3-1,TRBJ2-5,CASSQGPHLAGGPETQYF
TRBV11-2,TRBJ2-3,CASSLSGSPENTDTQYF
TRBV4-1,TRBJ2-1,CASSQDSGLIANEQFF
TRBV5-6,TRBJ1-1,CASLDRGHRFGTEAFF
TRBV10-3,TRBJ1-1,CAIGGTNTEAFF
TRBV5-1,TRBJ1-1,CASRKLMTHMDTEAFF
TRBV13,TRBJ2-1,CASSLVGLARSSYNEQFF
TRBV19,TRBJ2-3,CASSTRLQDTQYF
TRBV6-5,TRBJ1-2,CASSYGQTSNYGYTF
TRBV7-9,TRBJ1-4,CATARQGEKLFF
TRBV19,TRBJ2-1,CASRNRDSNEQFF
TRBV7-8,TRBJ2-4,CASSSPLLAKNIQYF
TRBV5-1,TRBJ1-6,CASSLDRAANSPLHF
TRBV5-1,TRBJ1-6,CASRQDSGNSPLHF
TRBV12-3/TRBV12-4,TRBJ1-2,CASTKRGGTNYGYTF
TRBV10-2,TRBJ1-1,CASSRDPYTEAFF
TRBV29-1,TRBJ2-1,CSVENFLDYNEQFF
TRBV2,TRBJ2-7,CASTEGGVYYEQYF
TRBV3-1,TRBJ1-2,CASSQGGGDGYTF
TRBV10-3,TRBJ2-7,CAISDSVGYEQYF
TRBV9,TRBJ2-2,CASGRPAGELFF
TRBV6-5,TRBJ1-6,CASSYSTSLPDSPLHF
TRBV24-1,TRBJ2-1,CATSDELEQFF
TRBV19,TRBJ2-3,CASSIAGVKDTQYF
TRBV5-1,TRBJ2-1,CASSPTKNEQFF
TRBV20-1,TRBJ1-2,CSARDGPGGYTF
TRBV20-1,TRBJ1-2,CSARAKISDYGYTF
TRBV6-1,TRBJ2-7,CAITGRYYEQYF
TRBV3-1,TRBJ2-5,CASSHLSGAGGPWEETQYF
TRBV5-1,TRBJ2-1,CASSNAGTPEQFF
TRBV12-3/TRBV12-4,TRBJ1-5,CASITRVSQPQHF
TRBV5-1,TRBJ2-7,CASSLALKQTEGTYEQYF
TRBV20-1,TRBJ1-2,CSAQQGAYGYTF
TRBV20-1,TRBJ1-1,CSARAGALNSEAFF
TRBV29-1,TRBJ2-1,CSVVHRGFEQFF
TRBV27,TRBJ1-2,CASSVGRWNYGYTF
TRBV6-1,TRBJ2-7,CASANARVTYEQYF
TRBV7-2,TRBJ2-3,CASSKRLAGYGDTQYF
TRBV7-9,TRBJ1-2,CASRYTGAGGYTF
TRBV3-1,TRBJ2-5,CASSRTSGQGFVTQYF
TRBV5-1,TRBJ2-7,CASSLVTVAYEQYF
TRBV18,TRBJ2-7,CASSPGTAGSYEQYF
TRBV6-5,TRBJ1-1,CASSLQGAVPAFF
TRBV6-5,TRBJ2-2,CASILRTGVLTIMGELFF
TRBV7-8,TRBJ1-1,CASSPLRGPTEAFF
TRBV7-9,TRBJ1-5,CASSLDGSNQPQHF
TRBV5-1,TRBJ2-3,CASSLGPGTRVNTQYF
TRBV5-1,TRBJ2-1,CASSLGQAGGEQFF
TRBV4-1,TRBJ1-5,CASSQEGSNQPQHF